This T cell receptor beta chain was obtained from a study of CD8+CD57+ T cells in acquired aplastic anemia. Whole-study context: Sorted CD4+ and CD8+ cells yielded around 3.2 ug of DNA on average.

Study-level findings and limits: The study identified around 28 CD8+ CDR3 sequences shared by patients and controls. Patient and control CD8+ Simpson's diversity was not significantly different.

The CDR3 loop spans 15 amino acids. Germline loops: CDR1 DFQATT, CDR2 SNEGSKA (reference sequence). Trimming took off 4 bases at V and 2 bases at J, with 18 bases between the two ends. Genomic DNA was employed as the template in profiling TCR beta VDJ and CDR3. From the reads, TCRdb called clonotypes with MiXCR, one entry per CDR3 protein. The data contain roughly 180,000 distinct CDR3 sequences, less than 65% of them singletons. Only one count was recorded for this clonotype. What it recognizes is unknown. This chain joins TRBV20-1 and TRBJ2-7, with a weak D call TRBD1 (7 bases). This receptor was obtained from a human donor with severe aplastic anemia or a healthy control (not recorded which). Sequenced input: sorted CD4+, CD8+, or CD8+CD57+ T cells (not recorded which) from PBMCs. CDR3 region: CSATPLTGTPYEQYF. The DNA for the CDR3 is TGCAGTGCTACACCCCTGACAGGGACTCCCTACGAGCAGTACTTC.